This T cell receptor beta chain was found in a study of beta chain features in type 1 diabetes. The authors reverse transcribed all of the isolated RNA, so sequencing captured expressed TCRB transcripts. The protocol was immunoSEQ multiplex PCR, while the TCRdb copy is restricted to in-frame clones and leaves out a portion. Of 300,000 to 400,000 clones listed, approximately 8.2% were seen once; the top ten hold 0.44%. Material for sequencing was central memory CD4+ T cells from blood. The clonotype comes from a woman between 18 and 29 years old in good health.

The CDR3 reads CASSYRLAEQFF. CDR3 nucleotide sequence: TGTGCCAGCAGTTACCGGCTAGCTGAGCAGTTCTTC. The chain employs TRBV6-6 and TRBJ2-1, with TRBD2 as a possible D gene (5 bases). Trimming took off 2 bases at V and 9 bases at J, with 8 bases between the two ends. The germline V gene has CDR1 MNHNY and CDR2 SVGAGI (reference sequence). The CDR3 covers 12 residues.